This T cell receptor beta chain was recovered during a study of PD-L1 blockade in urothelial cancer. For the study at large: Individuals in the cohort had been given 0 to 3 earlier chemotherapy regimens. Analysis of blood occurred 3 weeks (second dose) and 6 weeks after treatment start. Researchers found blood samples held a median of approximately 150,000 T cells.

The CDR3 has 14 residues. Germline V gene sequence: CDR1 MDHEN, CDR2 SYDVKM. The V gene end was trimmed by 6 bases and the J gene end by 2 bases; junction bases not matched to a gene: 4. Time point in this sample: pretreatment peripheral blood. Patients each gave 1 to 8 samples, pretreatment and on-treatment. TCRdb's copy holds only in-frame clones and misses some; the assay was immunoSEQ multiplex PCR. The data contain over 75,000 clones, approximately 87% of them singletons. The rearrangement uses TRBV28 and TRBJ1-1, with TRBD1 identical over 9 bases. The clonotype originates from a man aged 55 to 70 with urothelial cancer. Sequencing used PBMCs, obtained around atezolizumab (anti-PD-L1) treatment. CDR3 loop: CASSMDRGNTEAFF. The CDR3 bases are TGTGCCAGCAGCATGGACAGGGGAAACACTGAAGCTTTCTTT.